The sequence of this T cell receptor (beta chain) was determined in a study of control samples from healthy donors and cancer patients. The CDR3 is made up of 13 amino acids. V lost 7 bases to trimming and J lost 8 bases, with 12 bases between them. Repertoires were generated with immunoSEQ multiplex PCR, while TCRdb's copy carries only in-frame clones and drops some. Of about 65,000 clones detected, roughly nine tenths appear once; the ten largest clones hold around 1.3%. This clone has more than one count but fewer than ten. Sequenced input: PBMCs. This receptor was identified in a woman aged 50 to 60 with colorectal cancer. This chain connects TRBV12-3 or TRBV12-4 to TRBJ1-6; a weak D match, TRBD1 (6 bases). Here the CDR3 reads CASTRGADSPLHF. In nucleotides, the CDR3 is TGTGCCAGCACCCGGGGGGCGGATTCACCCCTCCACTTT.